The 2 T cell receptor beta chains presented below share a single source sample, sequenced in a study of T cell repertoires in cytomegalovirus infection. Their antigens remain unidentified. TCRdb called the reads again in MiXCR, with one record for every CDR3 protein. The sample records roughly 500,000 distinct CDR3 sequences, more than 30% being singletons. Sequenced here: cultured PBMCs, sampled from culture after CMV antigen stimulation. Receptor source: a human donor in good health (CMV status not recorded). Some clones in this sample may be carry-over from other donors' samples.

This clonotype was counted between two and nine times. The chain recombines TRBV27 with TRBJ1-4; weak D call: TRBD1 (5 bases). CDR1 and CDR2 from the germline V gene are MNHEY and SMNVEV (reference sequence). The CDR3 covers 15 residues. Trimming removed 6 bases from V and 8 bases from J, with 19 bases in between. CDR3: CASRPFRDEGEKLFF. DNA of the CDR3: TGTGCCAGCAGACCCTTCAGGGACGAGGGAGAAAAACTGTTTTTT.

This clonotype appeared a few times. This rearrangement joins TRBV7-9 to TRBJ2-4; D possibly matches TRBD1 or TRBD2 (6 bases each). The V gene's germline CDR1 is SEHNR and CDR2 FQNEAQ (reference sequence). The CDR3 contains 16 residues. V lost 2 bases and J lost 1, with 12 bases in between. CDR3 bases: TGTGCCAGCAGCTTATGGGGGGCGCCGGCCAAAAACATTCAGTACTTC. Its protein is CASSLWGAPAKNIQYF.